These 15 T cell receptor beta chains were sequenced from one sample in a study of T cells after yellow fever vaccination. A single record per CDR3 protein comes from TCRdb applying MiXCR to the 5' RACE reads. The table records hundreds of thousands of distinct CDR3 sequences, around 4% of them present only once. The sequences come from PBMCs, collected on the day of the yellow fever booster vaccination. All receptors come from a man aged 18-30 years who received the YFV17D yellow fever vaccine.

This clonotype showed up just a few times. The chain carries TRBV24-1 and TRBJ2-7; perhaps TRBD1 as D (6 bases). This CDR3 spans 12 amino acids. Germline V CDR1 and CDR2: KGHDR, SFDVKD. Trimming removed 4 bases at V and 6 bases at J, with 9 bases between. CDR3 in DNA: TGTGCCACCAGTGACCTCAGGGGCGAGCAGTACTTC. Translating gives CATSDLRGEQYF.

CDR3 residues: CASSRHGTGLQPQHF. CDR3 coding DNA: TGTGCCAGCAGCCGCCATGGGACAGGACTTCAGCCCCAGCATTTT. This chain uses TRBV6-5 with TRBJ1-5; 8 nucleotides align to TRBD1. V lost 6 bases to trimming and J lost 6 bases; unmatched junction nucleotides: 10. Per the germline V gene, CDR1 is MNHEY and CDR2 is SVGAGI. This CDR3 has 15 amino acids.

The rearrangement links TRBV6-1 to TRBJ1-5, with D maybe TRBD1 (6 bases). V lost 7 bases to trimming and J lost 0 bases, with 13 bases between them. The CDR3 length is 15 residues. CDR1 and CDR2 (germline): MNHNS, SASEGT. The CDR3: CASTQGRHSNQPQHF. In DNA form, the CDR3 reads TGTGCCAGCACACAGGGACGGCATAGCAATCAGCCCCAGCATTTT.

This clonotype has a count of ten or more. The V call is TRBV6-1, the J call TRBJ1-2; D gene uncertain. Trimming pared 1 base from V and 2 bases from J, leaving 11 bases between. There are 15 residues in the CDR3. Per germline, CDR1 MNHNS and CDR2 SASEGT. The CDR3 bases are TGTGCCAGCAGTGAAGGCGCTTCGGGGAACTATGGCTACACCTTC. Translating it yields CASSEGASGNYGYTF.

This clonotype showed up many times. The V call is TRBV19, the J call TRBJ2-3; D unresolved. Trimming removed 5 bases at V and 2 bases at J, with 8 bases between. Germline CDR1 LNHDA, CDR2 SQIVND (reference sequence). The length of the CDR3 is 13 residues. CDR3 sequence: CASSPSLTDTQYF. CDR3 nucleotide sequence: TGTGCCAGTAGTCCGTCGCTCACAGATACGCAGTATTTT.

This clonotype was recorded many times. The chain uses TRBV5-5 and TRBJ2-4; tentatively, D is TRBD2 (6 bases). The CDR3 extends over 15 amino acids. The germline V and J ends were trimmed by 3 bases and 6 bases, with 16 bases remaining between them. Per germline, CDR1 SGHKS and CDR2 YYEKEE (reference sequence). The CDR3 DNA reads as TGTGCCAGCAGCTCCCAGATGGGGGGACTAAACATTCAGTACTTC. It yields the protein CASSSQMGGLNIQYF.

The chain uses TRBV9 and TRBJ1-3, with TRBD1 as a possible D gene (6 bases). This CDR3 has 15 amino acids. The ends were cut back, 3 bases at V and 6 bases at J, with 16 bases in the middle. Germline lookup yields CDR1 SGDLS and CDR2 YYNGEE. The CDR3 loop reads CASSARLQGKNTIYF. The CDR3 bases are TGTGCCAGCAGCGCAAGACTACAGGGTAAAAACACCATATATTTT.

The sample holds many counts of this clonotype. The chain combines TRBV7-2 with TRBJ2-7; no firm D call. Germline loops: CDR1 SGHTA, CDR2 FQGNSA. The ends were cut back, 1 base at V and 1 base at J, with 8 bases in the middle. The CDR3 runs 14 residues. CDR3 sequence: CASSLGRLSYEQYV. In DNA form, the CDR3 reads TGTGCCAGCAGCTTAGGACGGCTATCCTACGAGCAGTACGTC.

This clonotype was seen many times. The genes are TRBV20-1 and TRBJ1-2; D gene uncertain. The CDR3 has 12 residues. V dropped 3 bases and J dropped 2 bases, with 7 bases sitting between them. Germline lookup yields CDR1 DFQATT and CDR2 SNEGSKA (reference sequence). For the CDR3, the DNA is TGCAGTGCTAGGTTCGGAAACTATGGCTACACCTTC. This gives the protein CSARFGNYGYTF.

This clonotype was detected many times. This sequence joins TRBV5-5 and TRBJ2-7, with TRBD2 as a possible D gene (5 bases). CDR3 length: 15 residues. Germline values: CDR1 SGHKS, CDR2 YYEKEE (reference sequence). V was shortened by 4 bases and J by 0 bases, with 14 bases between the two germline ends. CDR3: CASSPREGSSYEQYF. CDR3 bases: TGTGCCAGCAGCCCCAGAGAAGGGAGCTCCTACGAGCAGTACTTC. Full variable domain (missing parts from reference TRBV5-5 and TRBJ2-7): DAGVTQSPTHLIKTRGQQVTLRCSPISGHKSVSWYQQVLGQGPQFIFQYYEKEERGRGNFPDRFSARQFPNYSSELNVNALLLGDSALYLCASSPREGSSYEQYFGPGTRLTVT.

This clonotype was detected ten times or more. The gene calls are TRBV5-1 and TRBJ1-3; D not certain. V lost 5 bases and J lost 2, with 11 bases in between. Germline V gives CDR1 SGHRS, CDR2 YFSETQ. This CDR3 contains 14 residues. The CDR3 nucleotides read TGCGCCAGCAGTTATGGGCGGCCTGGAAACACCATATATTTT. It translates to CASSYGRPGNTIYF.

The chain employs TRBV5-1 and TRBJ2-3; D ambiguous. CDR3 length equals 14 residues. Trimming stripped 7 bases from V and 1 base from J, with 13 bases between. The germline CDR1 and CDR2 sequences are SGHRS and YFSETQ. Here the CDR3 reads CASSPAFGTDTQYF. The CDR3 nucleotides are TGCGCCAGCTCACCGGCTTTTGGCACAGATACGCAGTATTTT.

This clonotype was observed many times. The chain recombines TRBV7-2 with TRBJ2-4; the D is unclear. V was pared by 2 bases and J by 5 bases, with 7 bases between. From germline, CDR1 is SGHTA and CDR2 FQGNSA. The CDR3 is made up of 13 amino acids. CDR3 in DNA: TGTGCCAGCAGCTTAAATGCGGAAAACATTCAGTACTTC. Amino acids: CASSLNAENIQYF.

The DNA for the CDR3 is TGCGCCAGCAGCCAAGTGTTGCGCCTAGCTAGCGAGCAGTACTTC. It codes for CASSQVLRLASEQYF. V is TRBV4-1 and J is TRBJ2-7; D may be TRBD2 (5 bases). This CDR3 has 15 residues. Germline V gives CDR1 MGHRA, CDR2 YSYEKL. V was pared by 1 base and J by 6 bases, with 16 bases between.

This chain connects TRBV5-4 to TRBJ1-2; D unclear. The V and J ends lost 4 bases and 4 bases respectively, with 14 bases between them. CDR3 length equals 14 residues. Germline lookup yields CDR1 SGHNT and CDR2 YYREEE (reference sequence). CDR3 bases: TGTGCCAGCAGCGGCTACGGGGTGGGCTATGGCTACACCTTC. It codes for CASSGYGVGYGYTF.